What follows are 5 T cell receptor beta chains derived from one specimen sequenced in a study of shared clonotypes between healthy human individuals (dated by TCRdb to about 2020). Library construction relied on the immunoSEQ multiplex PCR assay. Sourced from immuneACCESS, this table was stored by TCRdb with only in-frame sequences that have V and J called. A share of the clones is absent; for the studies checked, an unresolved V gene accounts for under half, and the remainder has no known explanation. The sample table lists hundreds of thousands of clones, around four fifths of them with a count of one. The ten top clones hold 1.5% to 2% of the sample. Material for sequencing was memory CD4+ T cells sorted from blood. The cell subset or site label on this specimen signifies: CD45RA-negative fraction. These receptors were collected from a woman aged 25 to 39 in good health.

The chain combines TRBV5-1 with TRBJ2-7, with TRBD2 as a possible D gene (5 bases). Deletions cut 2 bases from V and 4 bases from J, with 10 bases between. Looked up from germline, CDR1 is SGHRS and CDR2 is YFSETQ. The CDR3 has 13 residues. The CDR3: CASSFGDLYEQYF. In DNA form, the CDR3 reads TGCGCCAGCAGCTTCGGGGATCTGTACGAGCAGTACTTC.

J is TRBJ2-5 and V is TRBV6-6; perhaps TRBD2 as D (6 bases). The V gene lost 9 bases and the J gene lost 5 bases, with 25 bases spanning the gap. Germline V gene data show CDR1 as MNHNY and CDR2 as SVGAGI (reference sequence). The CDR3 has 16 amino acids. The CDR3, as DNA: TGTGCCAGTTCACCCCCGCGAGGCGGGACGGGGGAGACCCAGTACTTC. Translation gives CASSPPRGGTGETQYF.

There are a few counts of this clone. The V call is TRBV9, the J call TRBJ2-7; weak D call: TRBD2 (5 bases). V dropped 3 bases and J dropped 4 bases, with 20 bases sitting between them. Per germline, CDR1 SGDLS and CDR2 YYNGEE. The length of the CDR3 is 16 residues. The CDR3 region is CASSATQDGLWYEQYF. CDR3 in DNA: TGTGCCAGCAGCGCAACTCAGGACGGACTCTGGTACGAGCAGTACTTC.

The V gene is TRBV5-4, the J gene TRBJ1-3; 7 positions match TRBD1. Per germline, CDR1 SGHNT and CDR2 YYREEE (reference sequence). The CDR3 has 14 residues. V was clipped by 4 bases and J by 3 bases; unmatched bases: 4. CDR3 coding DNA: TGTGCCAGCAGCCTAGGGACAGTTGGAAACACCATATATTTT. It yields the protein CASSLGTVGNTIYF.

The chain is built from TRBV2 and TRBJ2-1; D is ambiguous. V gave up 6 bases and J gave up 3 bases, with 9 bases separating them. The CDR3 extends over 13 amino acids. The germline V gene has CDR1 SNHLY and CDR2 FYNNEI. The CDR3 loop reads CASRRESYNEQFF. DNA for the CDR3: TGTGCCAGCAGGCGAGAGAGCTACAATGAGCAGTTCTTC.